This T cell receptor beta chain was observed in a study of blood T cell repertoires in COVID-19. This clone came up a few times. Methods used by the authors: Reference gene primer amplification in the assay estimated nucleated cell counts. Only in-frame clones appear in the TCRdb table, and some are missing; sequencing was by immunoSEQ multiplex PCR. V and J calls and clone size are those listed in that table; D and trimming were worked out from the DNA. This table has 160,000 or so clones, approximately 90% appearing once. The CDR3 is made up of 15 amino acids. Germline V gives CDR1 SGHNT, CDR2 YYREEE (reference sequence). Trimming removed 1 base at V and 7 bases at J, with 15 bases between.

The gene calls are TRBV5-4 and TRBJ1-5; D uncertain. This sequence was found in a woman in her sixties or seventies who had recovered from COVID-19. What was sequenced was peripheral blood. The CDR3, as DNA: TGTGCCAGCAGCTTGCTTCTGGTGGAGGGCCAGCCCCAGCATTTT. Residues: CASSLLLVEGQPQHF.